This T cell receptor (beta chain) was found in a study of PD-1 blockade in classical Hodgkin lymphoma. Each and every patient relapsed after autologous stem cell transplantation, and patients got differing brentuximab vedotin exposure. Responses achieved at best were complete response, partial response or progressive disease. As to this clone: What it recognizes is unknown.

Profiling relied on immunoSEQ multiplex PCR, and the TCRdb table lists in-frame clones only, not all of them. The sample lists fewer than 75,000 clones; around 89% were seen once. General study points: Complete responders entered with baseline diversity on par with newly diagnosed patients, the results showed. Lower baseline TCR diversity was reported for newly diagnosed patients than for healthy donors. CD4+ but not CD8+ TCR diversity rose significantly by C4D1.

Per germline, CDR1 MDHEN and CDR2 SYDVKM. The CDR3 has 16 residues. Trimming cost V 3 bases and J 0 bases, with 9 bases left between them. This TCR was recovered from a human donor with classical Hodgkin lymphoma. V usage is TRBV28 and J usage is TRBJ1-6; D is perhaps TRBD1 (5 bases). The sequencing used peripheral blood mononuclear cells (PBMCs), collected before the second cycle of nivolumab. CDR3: CASSLSGLSYNSPLHF. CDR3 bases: TGTGCCAGCAGTTTGTCGGGACTCTCCTATAATTCACCCCTCCACTTT.